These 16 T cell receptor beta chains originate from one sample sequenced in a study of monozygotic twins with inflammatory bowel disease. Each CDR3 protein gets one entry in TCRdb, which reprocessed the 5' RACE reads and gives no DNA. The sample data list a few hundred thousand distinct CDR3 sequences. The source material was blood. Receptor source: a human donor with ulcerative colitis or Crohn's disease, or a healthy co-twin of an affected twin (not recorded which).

CDR3 amino acids: CATSDPRSGARDNEQFF. The chain employs TRBV24-1 and TRBJ2-1; lacking DNA, the TRBD1 call made by TCRdb goes unchecked. The CDR3 has 17 residues. Germline CDR1 reads KGHDR; CDR2 reads SFDVKD.

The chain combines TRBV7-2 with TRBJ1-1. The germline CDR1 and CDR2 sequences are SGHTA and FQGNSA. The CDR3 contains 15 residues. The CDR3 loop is CASSLESVMNTEAFF.

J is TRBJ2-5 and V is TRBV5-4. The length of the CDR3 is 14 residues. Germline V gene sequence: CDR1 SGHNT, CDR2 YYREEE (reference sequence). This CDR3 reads CASSLDAEQETQYF.

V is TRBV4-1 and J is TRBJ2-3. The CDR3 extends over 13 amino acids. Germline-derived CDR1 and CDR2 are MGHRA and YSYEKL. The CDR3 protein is CASSQDPADTQYF.

The CDR3 region is CAWSAKTRDTYGYTF. The V gene is TRBV30, the J gene TRBJ1-2; TCRdb picks TRBD1, but there is no DNA to check that call. There are 15 residues in the CDR3. Germline V gene lookup returns CDR1 GTSNPN and CDR2 SVGIG (reference sequence).

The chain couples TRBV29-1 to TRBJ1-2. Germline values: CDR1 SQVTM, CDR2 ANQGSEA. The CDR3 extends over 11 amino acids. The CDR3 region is CSLWENYGYTF.

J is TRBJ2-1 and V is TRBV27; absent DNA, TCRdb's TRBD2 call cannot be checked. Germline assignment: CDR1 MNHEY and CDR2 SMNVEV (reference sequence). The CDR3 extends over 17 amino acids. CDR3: CASSFTKTSGRVHEQFF.

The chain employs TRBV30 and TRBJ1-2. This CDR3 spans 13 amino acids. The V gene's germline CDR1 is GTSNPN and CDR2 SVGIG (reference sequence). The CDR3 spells CAWSQGLNYGYTF.

The CDR3 sequence: CSAKGPGEKLFF. V is TRBV20-1 and J is TRBJ1-4; the TCRdb call, TRBD1, lacks DNA for checking. From germline, CDR1 is DFQATT and CDR2 SNEGSKA (reference sequence). This CDR3 spans 12 amino acids.

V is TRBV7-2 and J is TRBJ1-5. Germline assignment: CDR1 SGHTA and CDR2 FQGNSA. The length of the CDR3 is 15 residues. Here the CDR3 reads CASSLVLGSNQPQHF.

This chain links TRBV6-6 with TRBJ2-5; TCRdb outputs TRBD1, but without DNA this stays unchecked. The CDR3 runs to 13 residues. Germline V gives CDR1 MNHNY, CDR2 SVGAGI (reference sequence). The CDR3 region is CAISYSGGGTQYF.

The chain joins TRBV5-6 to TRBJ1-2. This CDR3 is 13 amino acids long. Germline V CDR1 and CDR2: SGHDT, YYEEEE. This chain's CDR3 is CASSLIGTVGYTF.

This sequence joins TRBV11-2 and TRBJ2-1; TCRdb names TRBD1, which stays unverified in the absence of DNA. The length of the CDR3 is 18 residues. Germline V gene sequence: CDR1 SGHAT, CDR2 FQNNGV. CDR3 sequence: CASSRTLGGAGTYNEQFF.

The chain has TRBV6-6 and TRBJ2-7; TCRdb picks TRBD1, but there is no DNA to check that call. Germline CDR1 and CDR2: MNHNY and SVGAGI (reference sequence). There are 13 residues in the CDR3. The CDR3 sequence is CASSYKGPYEQYF.

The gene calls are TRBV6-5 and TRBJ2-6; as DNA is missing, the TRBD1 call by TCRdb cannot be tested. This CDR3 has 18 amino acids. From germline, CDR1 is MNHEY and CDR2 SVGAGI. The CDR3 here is CASSFRTGGRSGANVLTF.

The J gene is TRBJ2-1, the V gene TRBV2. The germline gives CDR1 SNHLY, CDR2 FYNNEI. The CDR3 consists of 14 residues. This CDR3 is CANTRTPSYNEQFF.